The 27 T cell receptor beta chains below all came from one sample that was sequenced in a study of shared clonotypes between healthy human individuals. CD45RO-negative, CCR7-selected cells formed the naive CD8 fraction, which excluded terminally differentiated effector memory CD45RA+ cells. Assay used: immunoSEQ multiplex PCR; TCRdb lists only in-frame clones, some missing. The data show roughly 2.1 million clones, with about 92% seen just once and 1.5% to 2% held by the top ten. The sequenced sample consisted of naive CD8+ T cells from PBMCs. These receptor sequences come from a man between 18 and 35 years old in good health. Some clones in this sample may be carry-over from other donors' samples.

The rearrangement joins TRBV10-3 to TRBJ2-2, with D maybe TRBD2 (6 bases). V gave up 4 bases and J gave up 1 base, with 13 bases separating them. Germline V lookup: CDR1 ENHRY, CDR2 SYGVKD. The CDR3 length is 16 residues. The CDR3 reads CAISGSEGKNTGELFF. CDR3 sequence (DNA): TGTGCCATCAGTGGTTCGGAGGGGAAGAACACCGGGGAGCTGTTTTTT.

The gene calls are TRBV5-1 and TRBJ1-2, with D possibly matching TRBD1 (5 bases). CDR3 size: 16 residues. Trimming removed 4 bases from V and 5 bases from J, with 21 bases in between. The germline gives CDR1 SGHRS, CDR2 YFSETQ. The CDR3 DNA sequence: TGCGCCAGCAGCCTATCCGGGACGTCGGGATATTATGGCTACACCTTC. It translates to CASSLSGTSGYYGYTF.

The chain is built from TRBV7-9 and TRBJ2-6; D might be TRBD1 (5 bases). Germline CDR1 is SEHNR and CDR2 is FQNEAQ (reference sequence). The CDR3 is 17 amino acids. The V gene lost 4 bases and the J gene lost 1 base, with 14 bases spanning the gap. CDR3 DNA: TGTGCCAGCAGCTCCCCGACAGTCGGGTCTGGGGCCAACGTCCTGACTTTC. Translated, it gives CASSSPTVGSGANVLTF.

The rearrangement joins TRBV11-3 to TRBJ2-7, with D uncertain. Germline V gene data show CDR1 as SGHNT and CDR2 as YENEEA. The length of the CDR3 is 10 residues. V shed 9 bases and J shed 3 bases, with 6 bases lying between them. CDR3 DNA: TGTGCCAGTCATTTCTACGAGCAGTACTTC. Residues: CASHFYEQYF.

This chain links TRBV15 with TRBJ2-7; D is ambiguous. The CDR3 spans 15 residues. Trimming removed 8 bases at V and 7 bases at J, with 24 bases between. Per the germline V gene, CDR1 is LNHNV and CDR2 is YYDKDF (reference sequence). CDR3 sequence reads: CATVRDFASLGEQYF. The CDR3 DNA is TGTGCCACCGTCCGAGACTTTGCCTCGTTAGGGGAGCAGTACTTC.

This rearrangement joins TRBV9 to TRBJ1-2, with D tentatively TRBD1 (6 bases). CDR1 is SGDLS and CDR2 is YYNGEE in the germline V gene. V shed 4 bases and J shed 6 bases, with 16 bases lying between them. The CDR3 has 14 residues. CDR3 nucleotide sequence: TGTGCCAGCAGCCAGAAGAACAGGGAAGATGGCTACACCTTC. Amino acids: CASSQKNREDGYTF.

The rearrangement links TRBV5-8 to TRBJ1-1; weak D call: TRBD1 (6 bases). The ends were cut back, 4 bases at V and 2 bases at J, with 12 bases in the middle. The CDR3 has 14 residues. From germline, CDR1 is SGHTS and CDR2 YDEGEE. CDR3 sequence: CASSQQGSNTEAFF. The CDR3 nucleotides read TGTGCCAGCAGCCAGCAGGGGAGCAACACTGAAGCTTTCTTT.

The CDR3 sequence: CASSEDGSYEQYF. CDR3 DNA sequence: TGTGCCAGCAGCGAGGACGGAAGCTACGAGCAGTACTTC. V usage is TRBV6-1 and J usage is TRBJ2-7; no clear D. Germline values: CDR1 MNHNS, CDR2 SASEGT. V lost 6 bases and J lost 3, with 12 bases in between. This CDR3 spans 13 amino acids.

The chain links TRBV7-9 to TRBJ2-2; possibly TRBD2 for D (6 bases). V was pared by 1 base and J by 2 bases, with 11 bases between. This CDR3 has 16 amino acids. Germline-derived CDR1 and CDR2 are SEHNR and FQNEAQ (reference sequence). This CDR3 reads CASSLGSGANTGELFF. DNA of the CDR3: TGTGCCAGCAGCTTAGGGTCGGGAGCTAACACCGGGGAGCTGTTTTTT.

The gene calls are TRBV2 and TRBJ2-3, with 16 bases that match TRBD2. CDR1 and CDR2 from the germline V gene are SNHLY and FYNNEI. The CDR3 runs 19 residues. With V trimmed by 3 bases and J by 3 bases, 9 bases remained unmatched. Here the CDR3 reads CASSDRGLAGGPGTDTQYF. CDR3 nucleotides: TGTGCCAGCAGTGACAGGGGACTAGCGGGAGGGCCGGGGACAGATACGCAGTATTTT. The variable domain in full, with the rest retrieved from reference TRBV2 and TRBJ2-3, is EPEVTQTPSHQVTQMGQEVILRCVPISNHLYFYWYRQILGQKVEFLVSFYNNEISEKSEIFDDQFSVERPDGSNFTLKIRSTKLEDSAMYFCASSDRGLAGGPGTDTQYFGPGTRLTVL.

This chain connects TRBV27 to TRBJ2-3; D unclear. Trimming removed 3 bases at V and 3 bases at J, with 10 bases between. Germline loops: CDR1 MNHEY, CDR2 SMNVEV (reference sequence). The length of the CDR3 is 14 residues. CDR3 in amino acids: CASSFEGWTDTQYF. The CDR3 DNA follows: TGTGCCAGCAGTTTCGAAGGGTGGACAGATACGCAGTATTTT.

The chain joins TRBV4-3 to TRBJ1-1; TRBD1 aligns across 11 bases. The length of the CDR3 is 15 residues. The germline V gene has CDR1 LGHNA and CDR2 YSLEER. The V and J ends lost 4 bases and 6 bases, in that order; junction bases with no gene match: 7. CDR3 amino acids: CASSRGQGARAEAFF. The DNA of the CDR3 is TGCGCCAGCAGCCGCGGACAGGGGGCGCGGGCTGAAGCTTTCTTT.

This clone was counted once. This chain connects TRBV28 to TRBJ2-1; D gene unclear. V was clipped by 5 bases and J by 0 bases, with 11 bases between them. Per the germline V gene, CDR1 is MDHEN and CDR2 is SYDVKM. The CDR3 loop spans 15 amino acids. The CDR3 DNA reads TGTGCCAGCAGTAGCTATGAGAGCTCCTACAATGAGCAGTTCTTC. Translation gives CASSSYESSYNEQFF.

V gene TRBV9 combines with J gene TRBJ2-2; D might be TRBD1 (5 bases). The V gene lost 0 bases and the J gene lost 4 bases, with 13 bases spanning the gap. The germline V gene encodes CDR1 SGDLS and CDR2 YYNGEE. CDR3 length: 16 residues. The CDR3 DNA reads TGTGCCAGCAGCGTAGAAGGCAGGGTATTCACCGGGGAGCTGTTTTTT. Translating gives CASSVEGRVFTGELFF.

The V gene is TRBV29-1, the J gene TRBJ1-2; D gene unclear. The V end was cut by 7 bases, the J end by 12 bases, with 9 bases between. Germline CDR1 and CDR2: SQVTM and ANQGSEA. The CDR3 contains 8 residues. CDR3: CSAGIHTF. For the CDR3, the DNA is TGCAGCGCCGGGATTCACACCTTC.

V gene TRBV10-3 combines with J gene TRBJ2-1, with 8 bases fitting TRBD2. Germline values: CDR1 ENHRY, CDR2 SYGVKD. The CDR3 runs 15 residues. The trim removed 10 bases at V and 6 bases at J, leaving 14 bases unmatched. The CDR3: CATYDGRAWGNEQFF. Here the CDR3 DNA reads TGTGCCACGTATGACGGGAGGGCCTGGGGCAATGAGCAGTTCTTC.

This rearrangement joins TRBV11-2 to TRBJ2-3; the D is unclear. CDR3 length: 12 amino acids. The V gene lost 3 bases and the J gene lost 5 bases, with 6 bases spanning the gap. Germline CDR1 reads SGHAT; CDR2 reads FQNNGV. The CDR3 loop is CASSFGRDTQYF. DNA of the CDR3: TGTGCCAGCAGCTTCGGGCGAGATACGCAGTATTTT. The variable domain in full, completed from reference TRBV11-2 and TRBJ2-3, reads EAGVAQSPRYKIIEKRQSVAFWCNPISGHATLYWYQQILGQGPKLLIQFQNNGVVDDSQLPKDRFSAERLKGVDSTLKIQPAKLEDSAVYLCASSFGRDTQYFGPGTRLTVL.

The sample holds one count of this clone. The V and J genes are TRBV5-6 and TRBJ1-3, with TRBD1 identical over 7 bases. Per germline, CDR1 SGHDT and CDR2 YYEEEE. The CDR3 covers 16 residues. The V and J ends lost 0 bases and 2 bases, in that order; junction bases with no gene match: 5. The CDR3 loop is CASSLGSTGAGNTIYF. DNA of the CDR3: TGTGCCAGCAGCTTGGGAAGCACAGGGGCTGGAAACACCATATATTTT. The full variable domain, in which reference TRBV5-6 and TRBJ1-3 provide the parts outside the CDR3, is DAGVTQSPTHLIKTRGQQVTLRCSPKSGHDTVSWYQQALGQGPQFIFQYYEEEERQRGNFPDRFSGHQFPNYSSELNVNALLLGDSALYLCASSLGSTGAGNTIYFGEGSWLTVV.

This chain joins TRBV19 and TRBJ2-7; 11 nucleotides agree with TRBD2. V lost 5 bases and J lost 2; bases outside the gene matches: 11. From germline, CDR1 is LNHDA and CDR2 SQIVND (reference sequence). This CDR3 has 17 amino acids. The CDR3 loop is CASSYGLAGQPTYEQYF. The CDR3 DNA follows: TGTGCCAGTAGTTACGGACTAGCGGGCCAACCGACCTACGAGCAGTACTTC.

The gene calls are TRBV19 and TRBJ2-1; weak D call: TRBD2 (6 bases). The CDR3 extends over 14 amino acids. Germline-derived CDR1 and CDR2 are LNHDA and SQIVND (reference sequence). The V gene lost 11 bases and the J gene lost 7 bases, with 21 bases spanning the gap. CDR3 loop: CAASPGSVWNEQFF. The CDR3 DNA follows: TGTGCCGCTTCCCCCGGGAGCGTCTGGAATGAGCAGTTCTTC.

This sequence joins TRBV27 and TRBJ2-5; possibly TRBD2 for D (7 bases). V was pared by 3 bases and J by 8 bases, with 19 bases between. The germline V gene has CDR1 MNHEY and CDR2 SMNVEV (reference sequence). The CDR3 is 15 amino acids. The CDR3 spells CASSFGGALLGTQYF. The CDR3 DNA reads as TGTGCCAGCAGTTTTGGGGGGGCGTTATTGGGAACCCAGTACTTC.

On this clone: Other DNA sequences from this sample encode an identical CDR3 as well. The chain employs TRBV4-1 and TRBJ2-7; D not certain. V lost 0 bases and J lost 5, with 8 bases in between. The CDR3 length is 13 residues. Germline CDR1 and CDR2: MGHRA and YSYEKL. CDR3 coding DNA: TGCGCCAGCAGCCAAGAATGGCAGAACGAGCAGTACTTC. It yields the protein CASSQEWQNEQYF.

The genes are TRBV7-3 and TRBJ2-3, with TRBD1 matching over 7 bases. The CDR3 runs 15 residues. CDR1 is SGHTA, CDR2 FQGTGA, per germline. The V and J ends lost 5 bases and 0 bases, in that order; junction bases with no gene match: 5. CDR3 in DNA: TGTGCCAGCAGCCAGGGGGACCATAGCACAGATACGCAGTATTTT. Its protein is CASSQGDHSTDTQYF.

The rearrangement uses TRBV2 and TRBJ1-1; D possibly corresponds to TRBD1 (5 bases). Deletions cut 7 bases from V and 5 bases from J, with 11 bases between. Germline V CDR1 and CDR2: SNHLY, FYNNEI. The CDR3 is 12 residues long. CDR3 protein: CASMGRETEAFF. In DNA form, the CDR3 reads TGTGCCAGCATGGGCAGGGAAACTGAAGCTTTCTTT.

V gene TRBV4-1 combines with J gene TRBJ2-1; 9 positions agree with TRBD2. This CDR3 comprises 16 residues. In germline, CDR1 is MGHRA, CDR2 YSYEKL. V trimming: 0 bases; J trimming: 7 bases; junction bases outside the gene matches: 7. The CDR3 region is CASSQDPASGINEQFF. The DNA for the CDR3 is TGCGCCAGCAGCCAAGATCCAGCTAGCGGGATTAATGAGCAGTTCTTC.

This chain joins TRBV6-6 and TRBJ2-1; D is undetermined. The CDR3 has 14 residues. V was cut by 0 bases and J by 7 bases, with 10 bases left in between. Germline V gene data show CDR1 as MNHNY and CDR2 as SVGAGI (reference sequence). The CDR3 DNA sequence: TGTGCCAGCAGTTACTCGTATTCAACAAATGAGCAGTTCTTC. Encoded protein: CASSYSYSTNEQFF.

This chain joins TRBV27 and TRBJ2-3, with D tentatively TRBD1 (6 bases). Germline CDR1 reads MNHEY; CDR2 reads SMNVEV (reference sequence). The CDR3 consists of 13 residues. The V gene lost 5 bases and the J gene lost 6 bases, with 12 bases spanning the gap. The CDR3 protein is CASSVLGADTQYF. Here the CDR3 DNA reads TGTGCCAGCAGTGTCTTGGGGGCCGATACGCAGTATTTT.